This is a list of T cell receptor beta chains from one sample in a study of cytomegalovirus exposure and HLA in healthy donors. Using immunoSEQ multiplex PCR, the repertoire was profiled, and TCRdb retains in-frame clones only, with some absent. The sample consists of 160,000 or so clones, around four fifths of them appearing once. The specimen sequenced was PBMCs. These TCRs come from a man aged 25 to 45 in good health and CMV-seronegative. CDR3s include the opening cysteine and the closing phenylalanine or tryptophan. D genes are given only for firm matches. Clone size appears in some rows only: once, few, many, or a class for an expanded clone.

NA	20	TRBV6-8	TRBD1	TRBJ2-1	TGTGCCAGCAGTTACTCGAGGGACAGGGGGCAGGAAGGATCCTACAATGAGCAGTTCTTC	CASSYSRDRGQEGSYNEQFF
NA	10	TRBV6-6	NA	TRBJ2-3	TGTGCCAGCAGTCAGGATACGCAGTATTTT	CASSQDTQYF
once	15	TRBV6-5	TRBD1	TRBJ1-1	TGTGCCAGCACCTATGACCGGGACAGGGTCCCTGAAGCTTTCTTT	CASTYDRDRVPEAFF
NA	14	TRBV6-4	TRBD2	TRBJ2-3	TGTGCCAGCAGCCTAGCGGGAGGGGGAGATACGCAGTATTTT	CASSLAGGGDTQYF
NA	13	TRBV6-5	TRBD1	TRBJ1-2	TGTGCCAGCAGTACAGGGGGGATCTATGGCTACACCTTC	CASSTGGIYGYTF
NA	18	TRBV12-2	NA	TRBJ2-1	TGTGCAAGTCGCTTCAAACGACGTGGTGACATGATCTACAATGAGCAGTTCTTC	CASRFKRRGDMIYNEQFF
NA	15	TRBV2	NA	TRBJ1-6	TGTGCCAGCAGTGACAGGGGCAACTATAATTCACCCCTCCACTTT	CASSDRGNYNSPLHF
NA	14	TRBV2	NA	TRBJ1-4	TGTGCCAGCAGTGAGGGGTCTTGGGGCGGCAAACTGTTTTTT	CASSEGSWGGKLFF
NA	11	TRBV7-2	NA	TRBJ2-7	TGTGCCAGCAGCTCCGGGGTCGAGCAGTACTTC	CASSSGVEQYF
once	14	TRBV5-1	NA	TRBJ1-1	TGCGCCAGCAGCTTATGGACAGAGAACACTGAAGCTTTCTTT	CASSLWTENTEAFF
NA	16	TRBV6-5	TRBD2	TRBJ2-7	TGTGCCAGCAGTTCCGAAGAAGCGGGAAGCTCCTACGAGCAGTACTTC	CASSSEEAGSSYEQYF
NA	18	TRBV7-2	TRBD2	TRBJ2-3	TGTGCCAGCAGCTTAGTCGGGACTAGCGGGGGATTCACAGATACGCAGTATTTT	CASSLVGTSGGFTDTQYF
NA	15	TRBV5-1	TRBD2	TRBJ2-3	TGCGCCAGCAGCTTCGGAACTAGCGGCACAGATACGCAGTATTTT	CASSFGTSGTDTQYF
NA	19	TRBV7-6	TRBD1	TRBJ1-2	TGTGCCAGCACCTCTGGTCCGGGACAGGGGTTTTCGGACGACTATGGCTACACCTTC	CASTSGPGQGFSDDYGYTF
NA	15	TRBV19	NA	TRBJ1-4	TGTGCCAGTAGTACCCGGGGGTCTGCTAATGAAAAACTGTTTTTT	CASSTRGSANEKLFF
NA	17	TRBV5-1	TRBD1	TRBJ2-6	TGCGCCAGCAGCTTGGAGACAGGGAGTCCCGGGGCCAACGTCCTGACTTTC	CASSLETGSPGANVLTF
NA	13	TRBV7-2	NA	TRBJ1-5	TGTGCCAGCAGCTTAGAGGGGGGGCAGCCCCAGCATTTT	CASSLEGGQPQHF
NA	14	TRBV9	NA	TRBJ2-3	TGTGCCAGCAGTGGGGCTAGCGGCACAGATACGCAGTATTTT	CASSGASGTDTQYF
NA	15	TRBV19	TRBD2	TRBJ2-7	TGTGCCAGTAGTATACTAGCGGGAGGGGGTCACGAGCAGTACTTC	CASSILAGGGHEQYF
NA	13	TRBV7-6	TRBD1	TRBJ1-2	TGTGCCAGCAGCTTGGACAGGGAATATGGCTACACCTTC	CASSLDREYGYTF
few	14	TRBV6-1	NA	TRBJ2-2	TGTGCCAGCAGTGAAGCGTGGGCCACCGGGGAGCTGTTTTTT	CASSEAWATGELFF
NA	12	TRBV28	TRBD1	TRBJ1-2	TGTGCCAGCAGTGGGACAGGGGTAGGCTACACCTTC	CASSGTGVGYTF
few	16	TRBV7-3	NA	TRBJ1-5	TGTGCCAGCAGATTCAGGGTTTTGTATAGCAATCAGCCCCAGCATTTT	CASRFRVLYSNQPQHF
NA	16	TRBV6-6	NA	TRBJ2-2	TGTGCCAGCAGTTACTCGTACAGGACCTCCACCGGGGAGCTGTTTTTT	CASSYSYRTSTGELFF
NA	14	TRBV25-1	NA	TRBJ1-5	TGTGCCAGCAGTGAATTAGGACAGAATCAGCCCCAGCATTTT	CASSELGQNQPQHF
NA	15	TRBV19	TRBD2	TRBJ2-7	TGTGCCAGTAGTAGGGGACTAGCGGGAGAATGGGAGCAGTACTTC	CASSRGLAGEWEQYF
NA	15	TRBV7-2	NA	TRBJ2-3	TGTGCCAGCAGCTTAGCGCTGGGGGCAGGAGATACGCAGTATTTT	CASSLALGAGDTQYF
NA	16	TRBV4-3	TRBD2	TRBJ2-3	TGCGCCAGCAGCCAAGAAGCGGGGGGGATTGCAGATACGCAGTATTTT	CASSQEAGGIADTQYF